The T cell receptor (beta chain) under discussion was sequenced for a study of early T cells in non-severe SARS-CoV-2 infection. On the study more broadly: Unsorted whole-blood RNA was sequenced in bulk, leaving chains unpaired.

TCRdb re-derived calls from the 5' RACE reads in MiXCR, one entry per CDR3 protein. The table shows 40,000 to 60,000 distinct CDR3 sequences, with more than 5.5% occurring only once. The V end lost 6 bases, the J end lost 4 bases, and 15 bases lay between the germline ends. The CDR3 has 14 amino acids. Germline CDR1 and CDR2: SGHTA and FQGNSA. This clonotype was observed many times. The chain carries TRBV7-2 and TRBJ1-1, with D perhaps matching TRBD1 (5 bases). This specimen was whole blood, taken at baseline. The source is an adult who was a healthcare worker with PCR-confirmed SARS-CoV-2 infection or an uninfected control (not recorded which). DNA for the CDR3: TGTGCCAGCAGAGAAGGTCCGGGGGGCACTGAAGCTTTCTTT. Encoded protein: CASREGPGGTEAFF.